These 6 T cell receptor beta chains came from one sample sequenced in a study of spatial heterogeneity in lung cancer. The time point is: blood at routine non-recurrence follow-up after resection. Whole RNA from tumor, nontumor lung or frozen PBMC was sequenced unsorted. TCRdb recomputed calls from the 5' RACE reads with MiXCR, one row per CDR3 protein. The sample contains about 52,000 distinct CDR3 sequences, about 7.4% of which appear only once. The sequences come from PBMCs, collected at follow-up. The receptors derive from a female donor with early-stage non-small cell lung cancer.

This clonotype was seen ten or more times. This chain uses TRBV20-1 with TRBJ2-2; possibly TRBD2 for D (7 bases). This CDR3 spans 15 amino acids. V was clipped by 1 base and J by 0 bases, with 9 bases between them. The germline gives CDR1 DFQATT, CDR2 SNEGSKA (reference sequence). The CDR3 reads CSARVGGPNTGELFF. The CDR3 DNA reads TGCAGTGCTAGAGTCGGGGGGCCGAACACCGGGGAGCTGTTTTTT.

This clonotype has more than one count but fewer than ten. The DNA of the CDR3 is TGCGCCAGCAGCCAACCTCCCTCGGACAGGGCCACCCTCCACTTT. Translated: CASSQPPSDRATLHF. V and J are TRBV4-1 and TRBJ1-6; 8 bases match TRBD1. Germline V gives CDR1 MGHRA, CDR2 YSYEKL. The CDR3 is 15 residues long. V trimming: 2 bases; J trimming: 14 bases; junction bases outside the gene matches: 11.

In this sample, this clonotype turned up many times. The chain links TRBV28 to TRBJ1-2; possible D gene TRBD1, 5 bases. Looked up from germline, CDR1 is MDHEN and CDR2 is SYDVKM. The CDR3 totals 13 residues. Trimming left V 4 bases short and J 4 bases short, with 10 bases between. The CDR3 sequence: CASSSGRFYGYTF. In DNA form, the CDR3 reads TGTGCCAGCAGTTCGGGGCGGTTCTATGGCTACACCTTC.

V and J are TRBV5-1 and TRBJ2-5; D is perhaps TRBD1 (6 bases). Germline lookup yields CDR1 SGHRS and CDR2 YFSETQ. There are 16 residues in the CDR3. Trimming pared 1 base from V and 4 bases from J, leaving 17 bases between. CDR3 amino acids: CASSLLPLGAGETQYF. The CDR3 region has the DNA TGCGCCAGCAGCTTGCTTCCACTGGGGGCGGGAGAGACCCAGTACTTC.

V gene TRBV2 combines with J gene TRBJ2-7; D not resolved. Trimming pared 3 bases from V and 0 bases from J, leaving 12 bases between. The V gene's germline CDR1 is SNHLY and CDR2 FYNNEI. This CDR3 comprises 15 residues. The CDR3 is CASSEWNLSSYEQYF. The DNA of the CDR3 is TGTGCCAGCAGTGAGTGGAACCTCAGCTCCTACGAGCAGTACTTC.

This clonotype was counted many times. The V call is TRBV20-1, the J call TRBJ2-7, with a possible D match to TRBD1 (5 bases). CDR3 length equals 16 residues. Germline V gives CDR1 DFQATT, CDR2 SNEGSKA (reference sequence). V dropped 5 bases and J dropped 0 bases, with 20 bases sitting between them. In nucleotides, the CDR3 is TGCAGTGCTCCCCCAGGGCTAGGGCAACCCTCCTACGAGCAGTACTTC. It translates to CSAPPGLGQPSYEQYF.